This T cell receptor beta chain was identified in a study of T cell repertoires in cytomegalovirus infection. About the research overall: Signatures in public TCR beta sequences pointed to both CMV infection and matching HLA type. Study results and limitations: Dominating the ex vivo response were HLA-C-restricted CMV-specific TCR beta clonotypes.

The CDR3 has 16 residues. CDR1 is LGHNA and CDR2 is YNFKEQ in the germline V gene. V lost 3 bases and J lost 4, with 17 bases in between. In this sample, this clonotype turned up a few times. Antigen specificity is unknown. TCRdb analysed the reads with MiXCR anew, one entry per CDR3 protein. The table has around 710,000 distinct CDR3 sequences, roughly 28% seen once. The chain is built from TRBV4-2 and TRBJ2-3; a possible D gene is TRBD1 (6 bases). This clonotype originated in a human donor in good health (CMV status not recorded). Some clones in this sample may be carry-over from other donors' samples. The specimen comprised cultured CD8+ T cells from PBMCs, sampled from culture after CMV antigen stimulation. DNA for the CDR3: TGTGCCAGCAGCCAGCACGGGGTTACAGGGCCAGATACGCAGTATTTT. It is translated as CASSQHGVTGPDTQYF.